A selection of T cell receptor beta chains follows, all from one sample in a study of T cell responses to AZD1222 COVID-19 vaccine. Repertoires were generated with immunoSEQ multiplex PCR, while TCRdb's copy carries only in-frame clones and drops some. The sample records some 150,000 clones, roughly nine tenths being singletons. Sequenced here: peripheral blood, sampled 28 days after the second AZD1222 dose. The receptors stem from an adult who received the AZD1222 COVID-19 vaccine. Each CDR3 is given with its conserved first and last residue. A D gene is named only where the DNA matches it firmly. The size field is filled for only some rows; it gives once, few, many or a size class.

D gene | J gene | V gene | clone size | CDR3 DNA | CDR3 protein
TRBD2 | TRBJ2-2 | TRBV7-2 | NA | TGTGCCAGCAGCAAAGGTAGCGGGTCGAACACCGGGGAGCTGTTTTTT | CASSKGSGSNTGELFF
NA | TRBJ1-3 | TRBV2 | NA | TGTGCCAGCAGTAACCCAACCCAGGGGTTTAGAAACACCATATATTTT | CASSNPTQGFRNTIYF
NA | TRBJ2-4 | TRBV28 | NA | TGTGCCAGCAGTTTTCGAGGGGCCGCCAAAAACATTCAGTACTTC | CASSFRGAAKNIQYF
TRBD1 | TRBJ2-1 | TRBV28 | NA | TGTGCCAGCAGTCCGGGACAGTACAATGAGCAGTTCTTC | CASSPGQYNEQFF
NA | TRBJ2-3 | TRBV30 | NA | TGTGCCTGGAGCAAGGGAGGCCGCAGCACAGATACGCAGTATTTT | CAWSKGGRSTDTQYF
NA | TRBJ2-2 | TRBV27 | NA | TGTGCCAGCAGTTTATTTTCGGGCAGACCGAACACCGGGGAGCTGTTTTTT | CASSLFSGRPNTGELFF
TRBD2 | TRBJ2-2 | TRBV24-1 | NA | TGTGCCACCAGTGATTTGACTAGCGGGGCCACCGGGGAGCTGTTTTTT | CATSDLTSGATGELFF
NA | TRBJ2-5 | TRBV5-4 | NA | TGTGCCAGCAGCTTGGAACAGCGGCAAGAGACCCAGTACTTC | CASSLEQRQETQYF
TRBD2 | TRBJ2-1 | TRBV2 | NA | TGTGCCAGCCTCCGGACTAGCGGGAGTCGGGACTACAATGAGCAGTTCTTC | CASLRTSGSRDYNEQFF
TRBD2 | TRBJ2-3 | TRBV10-2 | NA | TGCGCCAGCAGTGAGGGGCTAGCGGGAGACGGGGGGACAAGCACAGATACGCAGTATTTT | CASSEGLAGDGGTSTDTQYF
NA | TRBJ2-2 | TRBV30 | NA | TGTGCCTGGAGGAAGAACACGAACACCGGGGAGCTGTTTTTT | CAWRKNTNTGELFF
NA | TRBJ2-3 | TRBV6-1 | NA | TGTGCCAGCAGTGATTTGGGGAAAATTAGCACAGATACGCAGTATTTT | CASSDLGKISTDTQYF
TRBD2 | TRBJ2-3 | TRBV5-6 | NA | TGTGCCAGCAGCGAGACTAGCTCCGATACGCAGTATTTT | CASSETSSDTQYF
NA | TRBJ2-7 | TRBV19 | once | TGTGCCAGTAGTATAGACAGGGTCGGGCTATCGAACGAGCAGTACTTC | CASSIDRVGLSNEQYF
TRBD2 | TRBJ2-1 | TRBV7-6 | NA | TGTGCCAGCAGCTTAGCTTACGGGGGGAGCTCCTACAATGAGCAGTTCTTC | CASSLAYGGSSYNEQFF
NA | TRBJ1-1 | TRBV4-1 | NA | TGCGCCAGCAGCCAAGATGGGAGGAGCATGAACACTGAAGCTTTCTTT | CASSQDGRSMNTEAFF
TRBD1 | TRBJ1-6 | TRBV27 | NA | TGTGCCAGCAGTGCGACAGGGAACCATTCACCCCTCCACTTT | CASSATGNHSPLHF
TRBD1 | TRBJ1-5 | TRBV2 | NA | TGTGCCAGCAGTGAAGGGACAGGGGCTATTAGCAATCAGCCCCAGCATTTT | CASSEGTGAISNQPQHF
TRBD1 | TRBJ2-2 | TRBV5-4 | many | TGTGCCAGGAAAGAAAACAGGGGGAACACCGGGGAGCTGTTTTTT | CARKENRGNTGELFF
NA | TRBJ1-1 | TRBV10-3 | NA | TGTGCCATCAGTGAGTCAGGGATGAACACTGAAGCTTTCTTT | CAISESGMNTEAFF
TRBD2 | TRBJ2-1 | TRBV10-1 | NA | TGCGCCAGCAGTCGGGCTAGCGGTTACAATGAGCAGTTCTTC | CASSRASGYNEQFF
TRBD1 | TRBJ1-4 | TRBV28 | NA | TGTGCCAGCAGTTTGGGCAGGGGGCAGGAAAAACTGTTTTTT | CASSLGRGQEKLFF
NA | TRBJ2-7 | TRBV27 | NA | TGTGCCAGCAGTTCCAACGCCTACGAGCAGTACTTC | CASSSNAYEQYF
NA | TRBJ1-3 | TRBV24-1 | NA | TGTGCCACCAAGCCGGGGGAGCCCTCTGGAAACACCATATATTTT | CATKPGEPSGNTIYF